The 8 T cell receptor beta chains reported below all come from one sample, sequenced in a study of human T cells and chemical hapten exposure. The sample's time point: pre-sensitization, week 0. Treatment meaning: therapeutic diphenylcyclopropenone sensitization with weekly scalp DPC. TCRdb called the RACE reads again in MiXCR, with one record for every CDR3 protein. The sample consists of approximately 52,000 distinct CDR3 sequences, about 9.4% of them appearing once. The sample consisted of whole blood, taken in connection with sensitization to the hapten diphenylcyclopropenone (DPC). The receptors derive from a woman in her forties with alopecia areata. Some clones in this sample may be carry-over from other donors' samples.

This clonotype was observed a few times. CDR3 region: CASSLIGGPSSGNTIYF. The CDR3 bases are TGTGCCAGCAGCTTAATTGGGGGACCCAGCTCTGGAAACACCATATATTTT. The chain combines TRBV11-2 with TRBJ1-3, with D perhaps matching TRBD1 (5 bases). This CDR3 is built from 17 residues. Germline V lookup: CDR1 SGHAT, CDR2 FQNNGV. The V end lost 2 bases, the J end lost 0 bases, and 14 bases lay between the germline ends.

This clonotype was seen ten or more times. V usage is TRBV28 and J usage is TRBJ2-2; 9 bases line up with TRBD2. The CDR3 extends over 16 amino acids. Germline lookup yields CDR1 MDHEN and CDR2 SYDVKM. V lost 3 bases, J lost 7 bases, and 9 bases stayed unmatched. CDR3 nucleotides: TGTGCCAGCAGTTTCTCGCGGGGGGGCGGCGGCGGGGAGCTGTTTTTT. Translated, it gives CASSFSRGGGGGELFF.

The V and J genes are TRBV6-1 and TRBJ2-2; TRBD1 aligns across 12 bases. In germline, CDR1 is MNHNS, CDR2 SASEGT. Losses at the gene ends were 5 bases for V and 7 bases for J; bases not matched to a gene: 5. The CDR3 totals 15 residues. The CDR3 is CASSPGQGAHGELFF. CDR3 DNA: TGTGCCAGCAGTCCGGGACAGGGGGCTCACGGGGAGCTGTTTTTT.

This clonotype has at least ten counts. The chain links TRBV5-1 to TRBJ2-3, with D tentatively TRBD2 (6 bases). The CDR3 length is 15 residues. Trimming took 4 bases from V and 2 from J, leaving 14 bases between them. CDR1 is SGHRS and CDR2 is YFSETQ in the germline V gene. Here the CDR3 reads CASSPRLEPTDTQYF. The DNA of the CDR3 is TGCGCCAGCAGCCCCCGACTAGAACCCACAGATACGCAGTATTTT. Drawing the rest from reference TRBV5-1 and TRBJ2-3, the complete variable domain is KAGVTQTPRYLIKTRGQQVTLSCSPISGHRSVSWYQQTPGQGLQFLFEYFSETQRNKGNFPGRFSGRQFSNSRSEMNVSTLELGDSALYLCASSPRLEPTDTQYFGPGTRLTVL.

V gene TRBV4-1 combines with J gene TRBJ2-5, with D tentatively TRBD1 (6 bases). Germline loops: CDR1 MGHRA, CDR2 YSYEKL. This CDR3 contains 14 residues. The V end was cut by 3 bases, the J end by 2 bases, with 10 bases between. The CDR3 sequence: CASSQMDRQETQYF. CDR3 bases: TGCGCCAGCAGCCAGATGGACAGACAAGAGACCCAGTACTTC.

This clonotype was seen many times. The chain joins TRBV4-1 to TRBJ1-4; D gene unclear. The germline V gene has CDR1 MGHRA and CDR2 YSYEKL. The CDR3 loop spans 14 amino acids. Trimming cost V 5 bases and J 0 bases, with 7 bases left between them. The CDR3 loop is CASSTPATNEKLFF. Written as DNA, the CDR3 is TGCGCCAGCAGCACACCTGCAACTAATGAAAAACTGTTTTTT.

In this sample, this clonotype turned up a few times. The CDR3 DNA follows: TGCAGCGGGCGGGCAGGGCAACCCTACAATGAGCAGTTCTTC. Encoded protein: CSGRAGQPYNEQFF. V gene TRBV29-1 combines with J gene TRBJ2-1; D may be TRBD1 or TRBD2 (5 bases each). V lost 7 bases, J lost 2 bases, and 15 bases lay in between. This CDR3 comprises 14 residues. Germline values: CDR1 SQVTM, CDR2 ANQGSEA.

This clonotype was seen repeatedly, ten times or more. J is TRBJ1-2 and V is TRBV6-2 or TRBV6-3, with unresolved D. Trimming cost V 7 bases and J 2 bases, with 11 bases left between them. The germline CDR1 and CDR2 sequences are MNHEY and SVGEGT. The CDR3 consists of 13 residues. The CDR3 DNA reads as TGTGCCAGCACCCGGAGGGCCAACTATGGCTACACCTTC. Amino acids: CASTRRANYGYTF.